This TCR beta chain was sequenced for a study of T cell responses to AZD1222 COVID-19 vaccine. Whole-study results and caveats: Clonal diversity may have been underestimated, and the donors were mostly white British, with more females than males. Breadth and depth of Spike-specific TCRs rose after two AZD1222 doses.

The sample holds a few counts of this clone. The antigen remains unidentified. The J segment lost 3 bases and the V segment lost 2 bases, leaving 6 bases of the junction unmatched. The germline gives CDR1 KGHDR, CDR2 SFDVKD. This CDR3 is 16 amino acids long. Method: immunoSEQ multiplex PCR; TCRdb's copy keeps in-frame clones and lacks some. The sample contains about 93,000 clones, about 86% of which appear only once. The sequencing used peripheral blood, collected on day 0 of AZD1222 vaccination. This chain uses TRBV24-1 with TRBJ2-7; 10 nucleotides match TRBD1. This clonotype was sampled from an adult in good health. The CDR3 DNA reads as TGTGCCACCAGTGATTCCGGGACAGGGGCGTTCTACGAGCAGTACTTC. It encodes CATSDSGTGAFYEQYF.